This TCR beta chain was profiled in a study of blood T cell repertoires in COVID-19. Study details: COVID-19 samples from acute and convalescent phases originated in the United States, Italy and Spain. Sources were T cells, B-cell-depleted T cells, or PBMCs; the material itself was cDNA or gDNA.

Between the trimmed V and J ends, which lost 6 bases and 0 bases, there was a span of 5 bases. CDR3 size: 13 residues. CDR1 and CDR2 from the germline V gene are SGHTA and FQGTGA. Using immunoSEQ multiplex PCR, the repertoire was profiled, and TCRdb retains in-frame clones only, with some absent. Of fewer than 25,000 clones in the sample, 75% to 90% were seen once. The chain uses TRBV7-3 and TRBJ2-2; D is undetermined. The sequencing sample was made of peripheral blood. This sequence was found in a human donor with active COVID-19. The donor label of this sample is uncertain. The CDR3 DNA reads TGTGCCAGCAGACAAGCGAACACCGGGGAGCTGTTTTTT. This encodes CASRQANTGELFF.